Shown below are 15 T cell receptor beta chains from a single sample sequenced in a study of T cell responses to AZD1222 COVID-19 vaccine. Data came from immunoSEQ multiplex PCR; TCRdb stores just in-frame clones and leaves some out. The profile shows about 110,000 clones, approximately 90% of them singletons. Here the sequenced sample was peripheral blood, taken 28 days after the second AZD1222 dose. Receptors were obtained from an adult who received the AZD1222 COVID-19 vaccine.

This chain uses TRBV7-7 with TRBJ2-7, with D possibly being TRBD2 (5 bases). Germline V CDR1 and CDR2: SSHAT, FNYEAQ (reference sequence). V was clipped by 0 bases and J by 0 bases, with 12 bases between them. This CDR3 comprises 16 residues. CDR3 coding DNA: TGTGCCAGCAGCTTAGCGCCAGGTGGGAGCTCCTACGAGCAGTACTTC. Its protein product is CASSLAPGGSSYEQYF.

V gene TRBV27 combines with J gene TRBJ1-1, with a possible D match to TRBD1 (6 bases). The V gene lost 5 bases and the J gene lost 5 bases, with 12 bases spanning the gap. Per the germline V gene, CDR1 is MNHEY and CDR2 is SMNVEV (reference sequence). This CDR3 has 13 amino acids. CDR3 in amino acids: CASSSQGRTEAFF. The CDR3 nucleotides read TGTGCCAGCAGTAGTCAGGGGAGGACTGAAGCTTTCTTT.

This CDR3 reads CASSPDVRDRNYGYTF. The DNA for the CDR3 is TGTGCCAGCAGTCCAGACGTCAGAGATCGAAACTATGGCTACACCTTC. The V call is TRBV6-6, the J call TRBJ1-2, with D hard to call. The CDR3 spans 16 residues. Trimming pared 5 bases from V and 2 bases from J, leaving 18 bases between. The germline gives CDR1 MNHNY, CDR2 SVGAGI (reference sequence).

In DNA, the CDR3 is TGCGCCAGCAGCAAATCCGGAGGGGTTTTCGAAAAACTGTTTTTT. This gives the protein CASSKSGGVFEKLFF. The chain uses TRBV5-1 and TRBJ1-4; maybe TRBD1 (5 bases). Germline V gene data show CDR1 as SGHRS and CDR2 as YFSETQ. With 4 bases removed from V and 8 bases from J, the gap between germline ends came to 18 bases. The CDR3 spans 15 residues.

CDR3 sequence reads: CASSLKKGRPNTEAFF. Written as DNA, the CDR3 is TGTGCCAGCAGCCTTAAAAAGGGGCGGCCTAACACTGAAGCTTTCTTT. The rearrangement uses TRBV14 and TRBJ1-1; a possible D gene is TRBD1 (5 bases). With 4 bases removed from V and 2 bases from J, the gap between germline ends came to 17 bases. Per the germline V gene, CDR1 is SGHDN and CDR2 is FVKESK. This CDR3 is 16 amino acids long.

V is TRBV7-2 and J is TRBJ2-7; tentative D call: TRBD1 (6 bases). V shed 3 bases and J shed 0 bases, with 12 bases lying between them. CDR1 SGHTA and CDR2 FQGNSA come from the germline V gene. The CDR3 is 15 amino acids. CDR3 protein: CASSFWTDTSYEQYF. CDR3 sequence (DNA): TGTGCCAGCAGCTTTTGGACAGATACCTCCTACGAGCAGTACTTC. The variable domain in full, completed from reference TRBV7-2 and TRBJ2-7, reads GAGVSQSPSNKVTEKGKDVELRCDPISGHTALYWYRQSLGQGLEFLIYFQGNSAPDKSGLPSDRFSAERTGGSVSTLTIQRTQQEDSAVYLCASSFWTDTSYEQYFGPGTRLTVT.

The chain joins TRBV5-1 to TRBJ2-7; 10 positions match TRBD2. The CDR3 runs 15 residues. Germline V gene sequence: CDR1 SGHRS, CDR2 YFSETQ. Germline trimming cut 4 bases from V and 0 bases from J; bases unmatched to any gene: 4. The CDR3 nucleotides read TGCGCCAGCAGCAACCTAGCGGGGGCCTCCTACGAGCAGTACTTC. This sequence encodes CASSNLAGASYEQYF.

This chain links TRBV5-1 with TRBJ2-5; TRBD2 matches 8 bases. The CDR3 extends over 15 amino acids. Germline V gene sequence: CDR1 SGHRS, CDR2 YFSETQ. V lost 4 bases and J lost 3; bases outside the gene matches: 8. The DNA for the CDR3 is TGCGCCAGCAGCCGAGTGAGCGGGAGTAAAGAGACCCAGTACTTC. Its protein product is CASSRVSGSKETQYF.

The chain uses TRBV10-2 and TRBJ1-1; D perhaps matches TRBD1 (5 bases). Between the trimmed V and J ends, which lost 7 bases and 3 bases, there was a span of 12 bases. The V gene's germline CDR1 is WSHSY and CDR2 SAAADI. The CDR3 runs to 13 residues. The CDR3 loop is CASTGDQDTEAFF. The DNA of the CDR3 is TGCGCCAGCACGGGGGATCAGGACACTGAAGCTTTCTTT.

This chain links TRBV5-5 with TRBJ2-4; D unclear. The CDR3 is 14 residues long. V lost 1 base and J 4 bases, leaving 9 bases between the germline ends. The germline CDR1 and CDR2 sequences are SGHKS and YYEKEE (reference sequence). This CDR3 is CASSLFQTKNIQYF. In nucleotides, the CDR3 is TGTGCCAGCAGCTTGTTCCAGACAAAAAACATTCAGTACTTC.

The genes are TRBV5-1 and TRBJ1-1, with 7 nucleotides matching TRBD1. From germline, CDR1 is SGHRS and CDR2 YFSETQ. The CDR3 runs 15 residues. Trimming at V came to 4 bases and at J to 3 bases, leaving 9 bases not matched to a gene. CDR3 residues: CASSVQGVVDTEAFF. Here the CDR3 DNA reads TGCGCCAGCAGCGTCCAGGGGGTAGTCGACACTGAAGCTTTCTTT.

The chain uses TRBV2 and TRBJ1-6; 8 positions match TRBD1. Germline trimming cut 5 bases from V and 3 bases from J; bases unmatched to any gene: 6. Germline V lookup: CDR1 SNHLY, CDR2 FYNNEI. There are 16 residues in the CDR3. CDR3 in amino acids: CASSRTGPDYNSPLHF. DNA of the CDR3: TGTGCCAGCAGTCGGACAGGGCCCGACTATAATTCACCCCTCCACTTT.

The J gene is TRBJ1-5, the V gene TRBV28; 11 bases agree with TRBD1. The germline V gene has CDR1 MDHEN and CDR2 SYDVKM. The trim removed 8 bases at V and 6 bases at J, leaving 3 bases unmatched. The CDR3 extends over 13 amino acids. The CDR3 region is CASLDRGPQPQHF. The CDR3 coding sequence is TGTGCCAGCCTGGACAGGGGGCCTCAGCCCCAGCATTTT.

V is TRBV3-1 (or the pseudogene TRBV3-2) and J is TRBJ2-2; D may be TRBD2 (6 bases). V lost 2 bases and J lost 2, with 9 bases in between. Germline CDR1 is LGHDT and CDR2 is YNNKEL (reference sequence). This CDR3 contains 15 residues. The DNA for the CDR3 is TGTGCCAGCAGCCAACGGGGACTCAACACCGGGGAGCTGTTTTTT. Amino acid sequence: CASSQRGLNTGELFF.

This rearrangement joins TRBV6-5 to TRBJ2-1, with 8 positions matching TRBD2. The trim removed 6 bases at V and 10 bases at J, leaving 14 bases unmatched. The CDR3 totals 15 residues. CDR1 and CDR2 (germline): MNHEY, SVGAGI. The CDR3 loop reads CASRVAGWGPGEQFF. The DNA for the CDR3 is TGTGCCAGCAGAGTAGCGGGATGGGGCCCAGGGGAGCAGTTCTTC.